This T cell receptor beta chain was observed in a study of T cells in Graves' hyperthyroidism and ophthalmopathy (dated by TCRdb to between 2017 and 2020). Some background on the complete study: Peripheral blood samples were taken at the time of initial diagnosis, prior to any treatment. TCR V-J signatures able to tell the groups apart were searched for in a discovery cohort of 100 patients, of whom about 40 had Graves' ophthalmopathy and roughly 59 had stable Graves' hyperthyroidism. Prospective prediction of ophthalmopathy was tested in an independent validation cohort of approximately 19 hyperthyroidism patients and 15 to 17 patients who later progressed to ophthalmopathy. For training and testing, the 95 to 100 patients in the discovery cohort were randomly divided in a 7:3 ratio. The study also compared thyroid tissue and blood T-cell repertoires from several Graves' hyperthyroidism patients. Following sampling, methimazole starting at 30 mg daily was given to hyperthyroidism patients, and high-dose intravenous methylprednisolone was given to ophthalmopathy patients. TCR Vbeta CDR3 sequencing of 130 to 150 peripheral blood samples (43 ophthalmopathy, about 74 hyperthyroidism and approximately 17 progressor patients) is reported in the paper. The paper's findings and limits, for the study overall: In cross-validation, a model built on a 13 V-J signature told ophthalmopathy apart from stable hyperthyroidism with over 85% sensitivity and around 84% specificity, and in testing the same model reached 80%/75%. In validation, progression to ophthalmopathy was predicted by the model with 70% to 71% sensitivity and 72.22% specificity, a median of 6.5 months before onset. No statistical method was used to set the sample size in advance, and investigators knew the group allocation. Most expanded thyroid clonotypes (frequency above 0.001) were also found in blood, which suggests that blood repertoires may mirror thyroid immune responses.

Trimming accounts for 3 bases at V and 4 bases at J, while the number of junction bases matched to no gene is 2. CDR1 and CDR2 (ENHRY, SYGVKD) derive from the germline V gene. The CDR3 goes from the cysteine to the phenylalanine over 13 residues. Here the CDR3 DNA is all that survives: 39 bases in frame from base 1. This clonotype appeared many times. The antigen it recognizes is unknown. No base quality information exists; no much larger clone differs at one position. TCR beta CDR3 regions were amplified from RNA transcripts. A first-round RT-PCR of the TCR CDR3 used the HTBI primer set with the Qiagen OneStep RT-PCR kit. Libraries were constructed in a second round of multiplex PCR, after which size selection and purification were performed. Sequencing of the libraries was done on an Illumina HiSeq2000 using paired-end 100 bp reads. Per the original workflow: SOAPnuke was used to process the raw data, with reads discarded if the reads contained adapters or uncalled bases, had a mean Phred below 15, or lacked an exact constant-primer or identifier match. High-quality paired reads were merged using COPE v1.2.5, and each unique nucleotide sequence was defined as a clonotype. Clonotypes were aligned to IMGT TRBV, TRBD and TRBJ reference segments using MiTCR v1.1. The analysis included only V-J combinations with a frequency above 0.0001, which together covered roughly 99% of the repertoires. A TCS score was defined as the ratio between F50 (clonal expansion) and ExV (chaos), using BLOSUM62-based TCRdist between CDR3 peptides within each V-J. Welch's t-statistics and random forest reduced several hundred V-J features to 10 to 15, which were used in a naive Bayes classifier (R e1071). TCRdb reprocessed the public reads (quality trimming at Q25 with fastp, clone calling with MiXCR) and kept in-frame beta chains. Each CDR3 protein gets just one entry, which takes the most common genes and DNA from the rows behind it. Clone size and V and J calls follow TCRdb, not the original study. The sample data list approximately 620,000 distinct CDR3 sequences, and approximately 15% of these were observed just once. The ten largest make up roughly 3.3% of the sample.

Ophthalmopathy patients had moderately to severely active disease, with a Clinical Activity Score of 3 or more, a NOSPECS grade of 4 or more, and a disease duration of less than 3 months. Patients with uncontrolled infections, other autoimmune diseases, pregnancy or lactation were excluded. Diagnoses were established on the basis of clinical symptoms, serum thyroxine and TRAb, thyroid ultrasound, and orbital computed tomography. PBMCs were separated from 8 to 10 ml of fresh peripheral blood using Ficoll-Paque density gradient centrifugation. Total RNA was extracted with Trizol reagent, and quality was checked on an Agilent 2100 Bioanalyzer.

The rearrangement combines TRBV10-3 with TRBJ2-7; TRBD1 agrees with 8 junctional bases. The clonotype originates from a woman in her 40s with Graves' ophthalmopathy. Sequencing was performed on blood. DNA sequence: TGTGCCATCAGTGATGGACAGGGATACGAGCAGTACTTC. Its translation is CAISDGQGYEQYF.